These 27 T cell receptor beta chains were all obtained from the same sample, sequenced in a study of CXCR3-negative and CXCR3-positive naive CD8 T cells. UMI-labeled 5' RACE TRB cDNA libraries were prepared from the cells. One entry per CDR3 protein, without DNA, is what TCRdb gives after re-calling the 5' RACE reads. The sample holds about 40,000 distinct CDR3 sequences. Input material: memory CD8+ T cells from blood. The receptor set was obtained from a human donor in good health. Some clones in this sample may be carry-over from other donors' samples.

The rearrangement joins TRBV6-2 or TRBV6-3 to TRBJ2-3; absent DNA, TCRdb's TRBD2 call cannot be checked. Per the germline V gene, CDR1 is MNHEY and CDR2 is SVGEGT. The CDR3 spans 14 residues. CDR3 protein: CASSYVDRRGTQYF.

The CDR3 sequence: CASLPRWGSTNTGELFF. V gene TRBV11-3 combines with J gene TRBJ2-2; the D call from TCRdb, TRBD1, cannot be confirmed without DNA. From germline, CDR1 is SGHNT and CDR2 YENEEA. The CDR3 spans 17 residues. The entire variable domain, with the rest obtained from reference TRBV11-3 and TRBJ2-2, is as follows: EAGVVQSPRYKIIEKKQPVAFWCNPISGHNTLYWYLQNLGQGPELLIRYENEEAVDDSQLPKDRFSAERLKGVDSTLKIQPAELGDSAVYLCASLPRWGSTNTGELFFGEGSRLTVL.

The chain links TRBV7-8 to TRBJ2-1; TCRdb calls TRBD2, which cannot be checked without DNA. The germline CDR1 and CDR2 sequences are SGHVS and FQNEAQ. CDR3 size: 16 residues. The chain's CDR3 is CASSPTSGRGFNEQFF.

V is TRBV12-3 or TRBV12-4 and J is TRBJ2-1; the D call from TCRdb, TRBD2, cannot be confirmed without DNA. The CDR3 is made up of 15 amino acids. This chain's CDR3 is CASSLAGGAHNEQFF.

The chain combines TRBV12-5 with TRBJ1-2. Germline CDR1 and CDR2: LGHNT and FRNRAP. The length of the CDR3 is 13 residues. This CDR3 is CASGLGWYYGYTF.

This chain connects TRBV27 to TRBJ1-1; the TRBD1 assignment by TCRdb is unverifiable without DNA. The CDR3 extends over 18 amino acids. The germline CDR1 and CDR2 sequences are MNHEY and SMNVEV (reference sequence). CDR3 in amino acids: CASSLSPQLTGVQNEAFF.

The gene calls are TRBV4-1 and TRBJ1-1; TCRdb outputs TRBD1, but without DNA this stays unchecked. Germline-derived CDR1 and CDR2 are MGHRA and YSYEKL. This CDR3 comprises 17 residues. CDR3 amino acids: CASSPLPGQVMNTEAFF.

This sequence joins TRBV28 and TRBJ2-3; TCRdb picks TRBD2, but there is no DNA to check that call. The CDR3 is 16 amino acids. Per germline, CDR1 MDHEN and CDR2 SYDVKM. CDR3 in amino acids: CASTFGLAGGTDTQYF.

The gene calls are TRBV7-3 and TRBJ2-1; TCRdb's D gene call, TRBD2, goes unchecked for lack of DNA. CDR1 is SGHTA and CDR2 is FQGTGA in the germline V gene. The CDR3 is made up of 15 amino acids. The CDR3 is CASSLFKSAGDEQFF. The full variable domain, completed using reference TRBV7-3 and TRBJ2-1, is GAGVSQTPSNKVTEKGKYVELRCDPISGHTALYWYRQSLGQGPEFLIYFQGTGAADDSGLPNDRFFAVRPEGSVSTLKIQRTERGDSAVYLCASSLFKSAGDEQFFGPGTRLTVL.

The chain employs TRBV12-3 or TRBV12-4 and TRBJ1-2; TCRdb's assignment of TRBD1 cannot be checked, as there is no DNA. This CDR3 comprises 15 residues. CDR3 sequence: CASSFGTQGIYGYTF.

The CDR3 spells CASSTGRKYEQYF. The genes are TRBV7-2 and TRBJ2-7; TCRdb outputs TRBD1, but without DNA this stays unchecked. The germline V gene has CDR1 SGHTA and CDR2 FQGNSA. The CDR3 length is 13 residues. The variable domain in full, with the rest retrieved from reference TRBV7-2 and TRBJ2-7, is GAGVSQSPSNKVTEKGKDVELRCDPISGHTALYWYRQSLGQGLEFLIYFQGNSAPDKSGLPSDRFSAERTGGSVSTLTIQRTQQEDSAVYLCASSTGRKYEQYFGPGTRLTVT.

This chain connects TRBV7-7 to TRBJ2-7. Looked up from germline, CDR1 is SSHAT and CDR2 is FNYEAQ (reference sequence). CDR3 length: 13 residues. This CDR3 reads CASSLFTNYEQYF.

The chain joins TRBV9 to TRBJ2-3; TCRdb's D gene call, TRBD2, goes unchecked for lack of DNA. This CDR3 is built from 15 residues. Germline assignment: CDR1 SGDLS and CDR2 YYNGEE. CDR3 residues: CASSETGGGLDTQYF.

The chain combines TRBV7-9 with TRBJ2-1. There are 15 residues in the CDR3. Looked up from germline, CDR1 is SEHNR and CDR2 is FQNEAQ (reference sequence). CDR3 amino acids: CASSLSGVSYNEQFF. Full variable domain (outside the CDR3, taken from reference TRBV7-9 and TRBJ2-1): DTGVSQNPRHKITKRGQNVTFRCDPISEHNRLYWYRQTLGQGPEFLTYFQNEAQLEKSRLLSDRFSAERPKGSFSTLEIQRTEQGDSAMYLCASSLSGVSYNEQFFGPGTRLTVL.

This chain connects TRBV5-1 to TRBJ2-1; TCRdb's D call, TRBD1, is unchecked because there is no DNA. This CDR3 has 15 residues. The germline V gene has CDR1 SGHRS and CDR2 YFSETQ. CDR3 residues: CASSLLGPPRDEQFF.

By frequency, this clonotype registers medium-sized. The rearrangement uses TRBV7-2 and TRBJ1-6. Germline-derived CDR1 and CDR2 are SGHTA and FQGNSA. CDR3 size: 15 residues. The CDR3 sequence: CASSPALDRRSPLHF.

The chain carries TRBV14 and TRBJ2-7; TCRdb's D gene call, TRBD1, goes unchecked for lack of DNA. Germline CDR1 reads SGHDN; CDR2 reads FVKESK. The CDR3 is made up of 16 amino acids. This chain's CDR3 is CASSQGGWGTVYEQYF.

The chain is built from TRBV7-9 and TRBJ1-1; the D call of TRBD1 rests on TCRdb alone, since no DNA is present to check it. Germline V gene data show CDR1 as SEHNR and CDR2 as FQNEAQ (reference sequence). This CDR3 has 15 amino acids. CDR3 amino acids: CASSLALGHPTEAFF.

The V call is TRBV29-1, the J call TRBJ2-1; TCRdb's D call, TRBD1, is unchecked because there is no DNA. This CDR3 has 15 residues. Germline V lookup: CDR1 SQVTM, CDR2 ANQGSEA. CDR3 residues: CSVFTDRALHNEQFF.

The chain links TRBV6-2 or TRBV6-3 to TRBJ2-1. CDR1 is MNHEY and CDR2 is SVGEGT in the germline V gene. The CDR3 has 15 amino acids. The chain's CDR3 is CASSPQRSARNEQFF.

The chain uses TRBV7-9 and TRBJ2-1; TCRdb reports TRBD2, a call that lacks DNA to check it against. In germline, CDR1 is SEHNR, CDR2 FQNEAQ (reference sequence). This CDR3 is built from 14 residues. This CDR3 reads CASSLEGNNNEQFF.

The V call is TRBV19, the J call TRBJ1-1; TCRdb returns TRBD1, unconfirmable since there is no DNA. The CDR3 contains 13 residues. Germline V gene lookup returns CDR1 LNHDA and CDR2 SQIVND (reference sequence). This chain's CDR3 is CASSATESTEAFF.

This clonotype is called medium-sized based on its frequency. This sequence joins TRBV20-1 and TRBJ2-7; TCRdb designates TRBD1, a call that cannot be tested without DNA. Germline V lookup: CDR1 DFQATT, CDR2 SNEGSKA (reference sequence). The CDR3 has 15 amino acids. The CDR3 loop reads CSARDLGGGPYEQYF.

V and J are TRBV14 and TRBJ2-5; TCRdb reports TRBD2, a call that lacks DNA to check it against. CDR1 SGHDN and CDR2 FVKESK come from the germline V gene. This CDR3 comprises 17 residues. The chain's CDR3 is CASSQVALAGPRETQYF. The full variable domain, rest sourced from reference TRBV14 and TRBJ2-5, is EAGVTQFPSHSVIEKGQTVTLRCDPISGHDNLYWYRRVMGKEIKFLLHFVKESKQDESGMPNNRFLAERTGGTYSTLKVQPAELEDSGVYFCASSQVALAGPRETQYFGPGTRLLVL.

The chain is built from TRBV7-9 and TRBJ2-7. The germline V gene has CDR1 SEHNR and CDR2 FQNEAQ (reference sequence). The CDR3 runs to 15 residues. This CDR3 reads CASSLVLGSTYEQYF.

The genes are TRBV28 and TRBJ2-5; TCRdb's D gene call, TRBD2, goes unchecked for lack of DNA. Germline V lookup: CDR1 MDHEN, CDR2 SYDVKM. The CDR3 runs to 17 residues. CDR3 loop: CASSYYMGLAGEETQYF. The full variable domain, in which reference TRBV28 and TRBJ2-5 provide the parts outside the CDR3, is DVKVTQSSRYLVKRTGEKVFLECVQDMDHENMFWYRQDPGLGLRLIYFSYDVKMKEKGDIPEGYSVSREKKERFSLILESASTNQTSMYLCASSYYMGLAGEETQYFGPGTRLLVL.

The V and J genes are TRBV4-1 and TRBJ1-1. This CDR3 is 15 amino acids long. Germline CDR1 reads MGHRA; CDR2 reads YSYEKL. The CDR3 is CASSQEKRVDTEAFF.